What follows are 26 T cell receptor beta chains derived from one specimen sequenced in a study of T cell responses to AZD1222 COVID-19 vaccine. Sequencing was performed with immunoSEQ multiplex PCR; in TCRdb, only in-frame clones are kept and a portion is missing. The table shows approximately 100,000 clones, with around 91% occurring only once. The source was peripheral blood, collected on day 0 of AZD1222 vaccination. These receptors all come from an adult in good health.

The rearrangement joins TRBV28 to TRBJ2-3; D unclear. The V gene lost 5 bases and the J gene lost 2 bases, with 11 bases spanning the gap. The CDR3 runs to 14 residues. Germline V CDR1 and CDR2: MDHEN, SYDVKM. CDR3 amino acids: CASSPLPVTDTQYF. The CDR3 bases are TGTGCCAGCAGTCCTCTACCGGTCACAGATACGCAGTATTTT.

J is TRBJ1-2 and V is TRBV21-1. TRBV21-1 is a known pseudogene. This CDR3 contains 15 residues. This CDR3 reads CASSTSGTANYGYTF. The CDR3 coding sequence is TGTGCCAGCAGCACTTCCGGGACGGCAAACTATGGCTACACCTTC.

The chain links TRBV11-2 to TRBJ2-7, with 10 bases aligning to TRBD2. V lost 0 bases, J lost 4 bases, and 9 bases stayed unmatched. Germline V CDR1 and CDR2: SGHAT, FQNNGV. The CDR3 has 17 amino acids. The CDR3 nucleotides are TGTGCCAGCAGCTTAGATTCAGTCACTAGCGGGACGTACGAGCAGTACTTC. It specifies CASSLDSVTSGTYEQYF.

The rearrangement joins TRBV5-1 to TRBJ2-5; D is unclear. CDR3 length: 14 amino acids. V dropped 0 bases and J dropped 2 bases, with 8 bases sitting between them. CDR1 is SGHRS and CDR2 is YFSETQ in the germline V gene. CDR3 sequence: CASSLGHVQETQYF. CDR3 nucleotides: TGCGCCAGCAGCTTGGGACACGTACAAGAGACCCAGTACTTC.

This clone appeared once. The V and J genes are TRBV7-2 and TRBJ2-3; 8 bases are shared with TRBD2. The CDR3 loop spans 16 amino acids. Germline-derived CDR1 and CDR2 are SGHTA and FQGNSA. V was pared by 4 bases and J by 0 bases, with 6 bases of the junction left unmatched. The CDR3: CASSSTGTRSTDTQYF. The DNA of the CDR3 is TGTGCCAGCAGCTCTACCGGGACTAGGAGCACAGATACGCAGTATTTT.

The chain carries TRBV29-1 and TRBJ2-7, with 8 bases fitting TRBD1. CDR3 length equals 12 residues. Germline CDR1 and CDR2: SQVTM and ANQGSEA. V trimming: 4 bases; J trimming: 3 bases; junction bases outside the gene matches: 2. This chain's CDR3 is CSVGQGSYEQYF. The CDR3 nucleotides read TGCAGCGTTGGACAGGGGAGCTACGAGCAGTACTTC.

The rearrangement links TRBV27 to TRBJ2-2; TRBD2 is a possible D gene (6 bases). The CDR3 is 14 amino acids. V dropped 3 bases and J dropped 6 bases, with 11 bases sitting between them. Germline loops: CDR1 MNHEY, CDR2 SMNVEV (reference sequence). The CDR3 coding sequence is TGTGCCAGCAGTTTCGGGCGGGATCCCGGGGAGCTGTTTTTT. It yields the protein CASSFGRDPGELFF.

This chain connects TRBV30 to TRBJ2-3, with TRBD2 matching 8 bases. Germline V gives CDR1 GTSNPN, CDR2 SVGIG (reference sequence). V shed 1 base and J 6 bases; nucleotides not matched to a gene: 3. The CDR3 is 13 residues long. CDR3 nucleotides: TGTGCCTGGAGTGGGCTAGCGGGTGATACGCAGTATTTT. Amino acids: CAWSGLAGDTQYF. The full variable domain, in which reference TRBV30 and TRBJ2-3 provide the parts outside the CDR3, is SQTIHQWPATLVQPVGSPLSLECTVEGTSNPNLYWYRQAAGRGLQLLFYSVGIGQISSEVPQNLSASRPQDRQFILSSKKLLLSDSGFYLCAWSGLAGDTQYFGPGTRLTVL.

CDR3 nucleotide sequence: TGTGCCAGTAGAGGCGGGCAGGGGAGGCGAGAGCAGTACTTC. This codes for CASRGGQGRREQYF. The gene calls are TRBV19 and TRBJ2-7; D may correspond to TRBD1 or TRBD2 (6 bases each). Germline assignment: CDR1 LNHDA and CDR2 SQIVND (reference sequence). This CDR3 is built from 14 residues. V lost 6 bases, J lost 7 bases, and 19 bases lay in between.

The CDR3 is CASSLLGRAYSNQPQHF. In nucleotides, the CDR3 is TGCGCCAGCAGCTTGCTGGGCAGGGCCTATAGCAATCAGCCCCAGCATTTT. This chain links TRBV5-1 with TRBJ1-5; TRBD1 is a possible D gene (5 bases). V lost 1 base and J lost 0, with 14 bases in between. CDR1 and CDR2 (germline): SGHRS, YFSETQ. This CDR3 region has 17 residues.

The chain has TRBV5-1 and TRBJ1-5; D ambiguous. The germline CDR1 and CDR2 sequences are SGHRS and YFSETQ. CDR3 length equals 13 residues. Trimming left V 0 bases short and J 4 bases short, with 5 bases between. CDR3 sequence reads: CASSLDGNQPQHF. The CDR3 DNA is TGCGCCAGCAGCTTGGACGGAAATCAGCCCCAGCATTTT.

The CDR3 bases are TGTGCCAGCAGCGTAGCGAGAGGACTACCGAACACCGGGGAGCTGTTTTTT. It specifies CASSVARGLPNTGELFF. The chain combines TRBV9 with TRBJ2-2; possible D gene TRBD2, 6 bases. The germline V gene has CDR1 SGDLS and CDR2 YYNGEE. The CDR3 spans 17 residues. Trimming removed 0 bases at V and 0 bases at J, with 12 bases between.

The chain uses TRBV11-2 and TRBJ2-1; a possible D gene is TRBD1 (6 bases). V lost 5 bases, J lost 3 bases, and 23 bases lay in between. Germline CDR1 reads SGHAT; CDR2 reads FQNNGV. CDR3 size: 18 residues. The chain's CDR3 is CASSPMAGTRDNYNEQFF. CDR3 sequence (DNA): TGTGCCAGCAGCCCAATGGCCGGGACAAGGGACAACTACAATGAGCAGTTCTTC.

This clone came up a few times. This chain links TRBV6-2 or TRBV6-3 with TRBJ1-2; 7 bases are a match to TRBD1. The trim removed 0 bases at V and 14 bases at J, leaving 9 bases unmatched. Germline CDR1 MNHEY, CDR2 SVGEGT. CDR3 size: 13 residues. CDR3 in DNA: TGTGCCAGCAGTTACTCCCATCGACAGGGATGTACCTTC. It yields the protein CASSYSHRQGCTF.

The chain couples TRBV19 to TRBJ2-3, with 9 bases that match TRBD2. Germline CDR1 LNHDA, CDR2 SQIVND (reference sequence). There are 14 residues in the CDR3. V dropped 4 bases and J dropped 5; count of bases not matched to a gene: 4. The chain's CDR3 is CASSTLAGLDTQYF. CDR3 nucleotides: TGTGCCAGTAGTACCCTAGCGGGATTAGATACGCAGTATTTT.

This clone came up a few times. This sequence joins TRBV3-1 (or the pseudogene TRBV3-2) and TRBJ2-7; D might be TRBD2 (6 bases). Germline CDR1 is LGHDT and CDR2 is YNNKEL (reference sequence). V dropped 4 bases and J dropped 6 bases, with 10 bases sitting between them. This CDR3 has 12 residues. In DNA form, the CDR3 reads TGTGCCAGCAGCCCTGGGGGAGGCGAGCAGTACTTC. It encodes CASSPGGGEQYF.

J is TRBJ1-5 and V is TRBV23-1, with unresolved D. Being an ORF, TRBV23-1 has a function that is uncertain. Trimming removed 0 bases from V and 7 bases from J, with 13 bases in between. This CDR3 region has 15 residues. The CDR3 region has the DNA TGCGCCAGCAGTCAATCGCGGGAGGAAGGGCAGCCCCAGCATTTT. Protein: CASSQSREEGQPQHF.

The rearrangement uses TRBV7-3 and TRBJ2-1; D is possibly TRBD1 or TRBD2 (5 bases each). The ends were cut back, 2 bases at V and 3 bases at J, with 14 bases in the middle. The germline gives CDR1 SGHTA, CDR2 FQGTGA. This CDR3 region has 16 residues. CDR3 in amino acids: CASSLRAGTSYNEQFF. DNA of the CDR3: TGTGCCAGCAGCTTACGGGCCGGGACCAGCTACAATGAGCAGTTCTTC.

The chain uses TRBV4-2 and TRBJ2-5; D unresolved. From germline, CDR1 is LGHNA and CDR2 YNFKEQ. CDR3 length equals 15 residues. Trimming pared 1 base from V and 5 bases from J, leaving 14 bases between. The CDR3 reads CASSQGEGDRETQYF. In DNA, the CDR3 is TGTGCCAGCAGCCAAGGTGAAGGTGATCGGGAGACCCAGTACTTC.

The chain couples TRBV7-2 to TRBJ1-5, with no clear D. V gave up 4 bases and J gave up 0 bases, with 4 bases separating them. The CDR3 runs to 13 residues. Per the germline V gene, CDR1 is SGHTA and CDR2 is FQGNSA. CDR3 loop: CASSSYSNQPQHF. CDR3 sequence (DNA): TGTGCCAGCAGCTCCTATAGCAATCAGCCCCAGCATTTT.

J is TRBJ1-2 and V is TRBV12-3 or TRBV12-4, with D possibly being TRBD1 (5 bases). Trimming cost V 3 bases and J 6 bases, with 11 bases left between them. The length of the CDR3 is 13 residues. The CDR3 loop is CASSLARGDGYTF. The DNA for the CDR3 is TGTGCCAGCAGTTTGGCGAGGGGTGATGGCTACACCTTC.

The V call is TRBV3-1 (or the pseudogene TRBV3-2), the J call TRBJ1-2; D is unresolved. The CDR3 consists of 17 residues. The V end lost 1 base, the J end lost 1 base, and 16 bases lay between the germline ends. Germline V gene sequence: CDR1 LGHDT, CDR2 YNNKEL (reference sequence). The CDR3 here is CASSQVVRGTGNYGYTF. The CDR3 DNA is TGTGCCAGCAGCCAAGTGGTGAGAGGCACGGGTAACTATGGCTACACCTTC.

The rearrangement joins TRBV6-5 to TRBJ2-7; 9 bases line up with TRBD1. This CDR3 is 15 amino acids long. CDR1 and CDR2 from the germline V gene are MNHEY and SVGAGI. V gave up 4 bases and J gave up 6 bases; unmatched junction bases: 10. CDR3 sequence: CASSFSGTGLGEQYF. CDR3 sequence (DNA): TGTGCCAGCAGTTTCTCCGGGACAGGGTTAGGCGAGCAGTACTTC.

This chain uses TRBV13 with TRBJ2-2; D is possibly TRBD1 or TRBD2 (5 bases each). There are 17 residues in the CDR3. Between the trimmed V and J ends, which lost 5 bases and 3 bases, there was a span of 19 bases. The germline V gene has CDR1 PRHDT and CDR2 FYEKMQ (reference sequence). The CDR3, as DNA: TGTGCCAGCAGCCGCGATCGGGACGGATCCTACACCGGGGAGCTGTTTTTT. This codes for CASSRDRDGSYTGELFF.

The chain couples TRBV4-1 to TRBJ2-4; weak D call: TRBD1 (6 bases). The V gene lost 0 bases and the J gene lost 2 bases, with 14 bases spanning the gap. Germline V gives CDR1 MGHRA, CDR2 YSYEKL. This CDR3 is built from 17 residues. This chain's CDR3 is CASSQEPPTGTKNIQYF. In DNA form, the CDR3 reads TGCGCCAGCAGCCAAGAGCCTCCGACAGGCACCAAAAACATTCAGTACTTC.

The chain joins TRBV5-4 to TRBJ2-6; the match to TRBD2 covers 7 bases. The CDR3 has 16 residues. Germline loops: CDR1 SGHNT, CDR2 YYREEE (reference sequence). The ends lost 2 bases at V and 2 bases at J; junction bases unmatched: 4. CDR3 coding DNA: TGTGCCAGCAGCTTTGGGGGGGTAACTGGGGCCAACGTCCTGACTTTC. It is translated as CASSFGGVTGANVLTF.